The T cell receptor beta chain under discussion was sequenced for a study of T-cell reconstitution after alpha-beta-depleted transplantation in children. Study results and caveats: Some patients' high day-60 TCRbeta diversity was attributed to recipient cells surviving conditioning. Once a year had passed after transplant, T-cell counts and diversity came mostly from newly produced T cells. Reported findings indicate that, about two months after transplant, alpha-beta T cells came from several hundred expanded clones, which were derived from non-depleted graft cells.

TCRbeta library preparation incorporated unique molecular identifiers. TCRdb re-called the PCR reads with MiXCR, one entry per CDR3 protein. Seen here are some 460,000 distinct CDR3 sequences, 15% to 20% observed once, and the top ten hold under 30%. This clonotype was detected many times. Antigen specificity is unknown. Sequenced here: PBMCs, mostly from graft donor cells, sampled 360 days after TCRalphabeta/CD19-depleted stem cell transplant. The TCR was taken from a boy younger than two who had a stem cell transplant for Wiskott-Aldrich syndrome, so the T cells may come from the graft donor.

CDR3 protein: CSAREPSSNQPQHF. The CDR3 coding sequence is TGCAGTGCTAGAGAACCGAGTAGCAATCAGCCCCAGCATTTT. V gene TRBV20-1 combines with J gene TRBJ1-5, with D unclear. CDR1 DFQATT and CDR2 SNEGSKA come from the germline V gene (reference sequence). This CDR3 is built from 14 residues. V lost 0 bases, J lost 0 bases, and 6 bases lay in between.